This entry describes one T cell receptor (beta chain). All enrollees were roughly 18 to 90 years old and from fewer than 25 US areas. The study assigned cohorts using participant-reported clinical history. The method was immunoSEQ multiplex PCR; TCRdb's version includes in-frame clones alone and lacks a portion of them. The sample holds about 63,000 clones, roughly 80% seen once. This CDR3 is 13 amino acids long. V was pared by 4 bases and J by 7 bases, with 4 bases of the junction left unmatched. CDR1 is MNHEY, CDR2 SVGAGI, per germline. This sample was included in a study of blood T cell repertoires in COVID-19. About the research overall: Samples came from the United States, Italy and Spain, spanning acute and convalescent COVID-19. PBMCs, B-cell-depleted T cells, or T cells provided the cDNA or gDNA that made up the material.

The specimen sequenced was PBMCs or T cells enriched from blood (not recorded which). The TCR was taken from a woman between 35 and 50 years old with acute COVID-19. The chain employs TRBV6-5 and TRBJ1-2; 9 bases align to TRBD1. The chain's CDR3 is CASSFRQGGGYTF. The CDR3 nucleotides read TGTGCCAGCAGTTTTAGACAGGGGGGTGGCTACACCTTC.